This is a list of T cell receptor beta chains from one sample in a study of OX40 agonist ivuxolimab in advanced cancers. Sequencing used immunoSEQ multiplex PCR; TCRdb keeps in-frame clones, though not all of them. Here the sample spans 50,000 or so clones, roughly 88% being singletons. This specimen consisted of CD4+ or CD8+ T cells sorted from blood, obtained in a trial of the OX40 agonist ivuxolimab. The receptor source for this set is an adult with an advanced solid tumor such as melanoma, head and neck, liver or kidney cancer. Each CDR3 is given with its conserved first and last residue. Each record gives: J gene, V gene, clone size, D gene, CDR3 protein, CDR3 DNA. D genes are given only for firm matches. Not all rows give a size; the values are once, few, many and, for expanded clones, a class.

j_call: TRBJ1-5
v_call: TRBV18
clone_size: .
d_call: .
cdr3_aa: CASSPNYRQDNQPQHF
cdr3_nt: TGTGCCAGCTCACCAAATTATCGGCAAGACAATCAGCCCCAGCATTTT

j_call: TRBJ1-3
v_call: TRBV7-2
clone_size: .
d_call: .
cdr3_aa: CASSLGHTGNTIYF
cdr3_nt: TGTGCCAGCAGCTTAGGACATACTGGAAACACCATATATTTT

j_call: TRBJ2-5
v_call: TRBV11-3
clone_size: .
d_call: TRBD2
cdr3_aa: CASSLGTSGQETQYF
cdr3_nt: TGTGCCAGCAGCTTGGGGACTAGCGGACAAGAGACCCAGTACTTC

j_call: TRBJ2-1
v_call: TRBV27
clone_size: .
d_call: TRBD2
cdr3_aa: CASSSGASGNDEQFF
cdr3_nt: TGTGCCAGCAGTTCGGGGGCTAGCGGGAACGATGAGCAGTTCTTC

j_call: TRBJ2-2
v_call: TRBV9
clone_size: .
d_call: .
cdr3_aa: CASSVRVADIAGELFF
cdr3_nt: TGTGCCAGCAGCGTAAGAGTAGCGGACATAGCCGGGGAGCTGTTTTTT

j_call: TRBJ2-1
v_call: TRBV4-1
clone_size: .
d_call: .
cdr3_aa: CASSQDPPDEQFF
cdr3_nt: TGCGCCAGCAGCCAAGATCCCCCCGATGAGCAGTTCTTC

j_call: TRBJ2-7
v_call: TRBV11-3
clone_size: .
d_call: TRBD1
cdr3_aa: CASSINSGTGNEQYF
cdr3_nt: TGTGCCAGCAGCATCAACTCCGGGACAGGGAACGAGCAGTACTTC

j_call: TRBJ1-1
v_call: TRBV30
clone_size: .
d_call: .
cdr3_aa: CAWSVPNMNTEAFF
cdr3_nt: TGTGCCTGGAGTGTCCCTAACATGAACACTGAAGCTTTCTTT

j_call: TRBJ2-2
v_call: TRBV2
clone_size: .
d_call: .
cdr3_aa: CASSEEVTGELFF
cdr3_nt: TGTGCCAGCAGTGAAGAGGTAACCGGGGAGCTGTTTTTT

j_call: TRBJ1-4
v_call: TRBV2
clone_size: few
d_call: .
cdr3_aa: CASSDNRESKLFF
cdr3_nt: TGTGCCAGCAGTGACAACCGGGAGTCAAAACTGTTTTTT

j_call: TRBJ1-5
v_call: TRBV27
clone_size: .
d_call: .
cdr3_aa: CASSLSGGISNQPQHF
cdr3_nt: TGTGCCAGCAGTTTATCCGGGGGTATCAGCAATCAGCCCCAGCATTTT

j_call: TRBJ2-1
v_call: TRBV15
clone_size: .
d_call: TRBD2
cdr3_aa: CATSRDLGTSEYNEQFF
cdr3_nt: TGTGCCACCAGCAGAGATTTAGGGACTAGCGAATACAATGAGCAGTTCTTC

j_call: TRBJ1-1
v_call: TRBV18
clone_size: .
d_call: TRBD1
cdr3_aa: CASSPLIHRGPDTEAFF
cdr3_nt: TGTGCCAGCTCACCCTTAATTCACAGGGGGCCTGACACTGAAGCTTTCTTT

j_call: TRBJ2-3
v_call: TRBV6-5
clone_size: few
d_call: TRBD2
cdr3_aa: CASGTSGRTTDTQYF
cdr3_nt: TGTGCCAGCGGTACTAGCGGGAGGACCACAGATACGCAGTATTTT

j_call: TRBJ1-2
v_call: TRBV4-1
clone_size: few
d_call: .
cdr3_aa: CASSQDQYQGNYGYTF
cdr3_nt: TGCGCCAGCAGCCAAGATCAGTATCAGGGGAACTATGGCTACACCTTC

j_call: TRBJ2-1
v_call: TRBV7-9
clone_size: .
d_call: TRBD1
cdr3_aa: CASSLTQGVAYNEQFF
cdr3_nt: TGTGCCAGCAGCTTGACCCAGGGGGTAGCCTACAATGAGCAGTTCTTC

j_call: TRBJ2-7
v_call: TRBV6-1
clone_size: medium-sized
d_call: .
cdr3_aa: CASSLRSYEQYF
cdr3_nt: TGTGCCAGCAGTTTAAGGTCCTACGAGCAGTACTTC

j_call: TRBJ1-2
v_call: TRBV10-3
clone_size: .
d_call: TRBD1
cdr3_aa: CATRQGRSYTF
cdr3_nt: TGTGCCACCCGACAGGGACGGAGCTACACCTTC

j_call: TRBJ1-2
v_call: TRBV5-6
clone_size: .
d_call: .
cdr3_aa: CASSLWGGGQNYGYTF
cdr3_nt: TGTGCCAGCAGCTTGTGGGGGGGTGGACAGAACTATGGCTACACCTTC

j_call: TRBJ2-4
v_call: TRBV11-2
clone_size: .
d_call: TRBD1
cdr3_aa: CASSLETGGVLPLAKNIQYF
cdr3_nt: TGTGCCAGCAGCTTAGAGACAGGGGGTGTTCTTCCTCTAGCCAAAAACATTCAGTACTTC

j_call: TRBJ1-2
v_call: TRBV5-1
clone_size: .
d_call: .
cdr3_aa: CASSSQGGYGYTF
cdr3_nt: TGCGCCAGCAGCTCACAGGGCGGCTATGGCTACACCTTC

j_call: TRBJ2-3
v_call: TRBV11-2
clone_size: few
d_call: .
cdr3_aa: CASSPMGGGGDTQYF
cdr3_nt: TGTGCCAGCAGCCCAATGGGGGGGGGCGGAGATACGCAGTATTTT

j_call: TRBJ1-2
v_call: TRBV15
clone_size: .
d_call: TRBD1
cdr3_aa: CATSPAQGAWASGYTF
cdr3_nt: TGTGCCACCAGCCCAGCACAGGGGGCCTGGGCCTCTGGCTACACCTTC

j_call: TRBJ1-4
v_call: TRBV6-5
clone_size: once
d_call: .
cdr3_aa: CASSYDTTTNEKLFF
cdr3_nt: TGTGCCAGCAGTTACGACACAACAACTAATGAAAAACTGTTTTTT

j_call: TRBJ2-1
v_call: TRBV5-4
clone_size: .
d_call: .
cdr3_aa: CASSSFGNRDNEQFF
cdr3_nt: TGTGCCAGCAGCTCCTTTGGGAATAGAGACAATGAGCAGTTCTTC

j_call: TRBJ2-7
v_call: TRBV7-2
clone_size: .
d_call: TRBD1
cdr3_aa: CASSRLWDRNYEQYF
cdr3_nt: TGTGCCAGCAGCCGGCTGTGGGACAGAAACTACGAGCAGTACTTC

j_call: TRBJ2-1
v_call: TRBV20-1
clone_size: .
d_call: .
cdr3_aa: CSARGKDEQFF
cdr3_nt: TGCAGTGCTAGGGGGAAAGATGAGCAGTTCTTC